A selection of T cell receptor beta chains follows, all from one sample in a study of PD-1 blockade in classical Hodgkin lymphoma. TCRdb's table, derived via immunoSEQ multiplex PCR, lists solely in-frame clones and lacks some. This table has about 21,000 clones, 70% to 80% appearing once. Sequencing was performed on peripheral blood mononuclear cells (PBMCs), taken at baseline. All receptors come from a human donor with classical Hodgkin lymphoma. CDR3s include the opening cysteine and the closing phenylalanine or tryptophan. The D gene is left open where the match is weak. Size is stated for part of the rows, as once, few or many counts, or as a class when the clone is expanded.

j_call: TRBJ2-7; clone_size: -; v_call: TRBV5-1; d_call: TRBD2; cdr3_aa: CASSLVASGRRAYEQYF; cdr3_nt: TGCGCCAGCAGCTTGGTCGCTAGCGGCCGTCGGGCCTACGAGCAGTACTTC
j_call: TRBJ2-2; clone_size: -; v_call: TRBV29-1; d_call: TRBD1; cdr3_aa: CSCMTGGTGELFF; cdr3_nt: TGCAGCTGCATGACAGGGGGCACCGGGGAGCTGTTTTTT
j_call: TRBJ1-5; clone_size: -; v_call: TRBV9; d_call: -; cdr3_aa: CASSLTVDQPQHF; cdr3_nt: TGTGCCAGCAGCCTCACAGTAGATCAGCCCCAGCATTTT
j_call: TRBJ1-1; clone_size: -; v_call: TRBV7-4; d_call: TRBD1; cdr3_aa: CASSFKPGQGDTEAFF; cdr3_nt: TGTGCCAGCAGCTTTAAACCGGGACAGGGGGACACTGAAGCTTTCTTT
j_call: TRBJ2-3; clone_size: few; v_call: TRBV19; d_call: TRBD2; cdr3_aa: CASSLSSLAGGQDTQYF; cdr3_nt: TGTGCCAGTAGTCTCTCCTCCCTAGCGGGGGGGCAAGATACGCAGTATTTT
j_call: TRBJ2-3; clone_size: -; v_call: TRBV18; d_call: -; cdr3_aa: CASSPFPSEAQATQYF; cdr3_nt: TGTGCCAGCTCACCATTCCCTAGTGAGGCTCAAGCTACGCAGTATTTT
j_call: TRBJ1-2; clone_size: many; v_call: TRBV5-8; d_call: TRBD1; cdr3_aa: CASRYTGTGVSSTF; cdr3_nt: TGTGCCAGCAGATATACCGGGACAGGGGTATCAAGCACCTTC
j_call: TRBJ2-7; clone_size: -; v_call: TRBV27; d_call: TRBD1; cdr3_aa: CASSADRGSWYEQYF; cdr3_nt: TGTGCCAGCAGTGCCGACAGGGGAAGTTGGTACGAGCAGTACTTC
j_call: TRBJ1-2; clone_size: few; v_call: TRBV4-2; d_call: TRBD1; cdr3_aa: CASSSGQGANGYTF; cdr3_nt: TGTGCCAGCAGCTCGGGACAGGGTGCGAATGGCTACACCTTC
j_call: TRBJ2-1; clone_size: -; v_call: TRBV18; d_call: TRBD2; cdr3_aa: CASSPPTSGSYNEQFF; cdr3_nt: TGTGCCAGCTCACCACCCACTAGCGGGTCCTACAATGAGCAGTTCTTC
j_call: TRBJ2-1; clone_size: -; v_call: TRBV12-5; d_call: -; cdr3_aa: CASGLILGASAEQFF; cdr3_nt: TGTGCTAGTGGTTTGATTTTAGGGGCCTCGGCTGAGCAGTTCTTC
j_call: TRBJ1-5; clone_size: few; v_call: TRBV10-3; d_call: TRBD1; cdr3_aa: CAAGQGANIQPQHF; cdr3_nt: TGTGCCGCGGGACAGGGGGCGAATATTCAGCCCCAGCATTTT
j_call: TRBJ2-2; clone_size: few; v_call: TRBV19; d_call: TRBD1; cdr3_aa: CASTRGQGGTGELFF; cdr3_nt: TGTGCCAGTACTCGAGGACAGGGCGGAACCGGGGAGCTGTTTTTT
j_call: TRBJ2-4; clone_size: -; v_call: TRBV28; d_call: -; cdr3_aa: CASSQQGTAKNIQYF; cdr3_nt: TGTGCCAGCAGTCAACAGGGCACAGCCAAAAACATTCAGTACTTC
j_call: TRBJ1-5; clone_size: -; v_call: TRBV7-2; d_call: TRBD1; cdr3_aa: CASSPGQGSNQPQHF; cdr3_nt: TGTGCCAGCAGCCCGGGACAGGGGAGCAATCAGCCCCAGCATTTT
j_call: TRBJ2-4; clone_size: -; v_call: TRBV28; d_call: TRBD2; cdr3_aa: CASLPPLGGKAKNIQYF; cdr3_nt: TGTGCCAGCCTTCCTCCCTTGGGAGGGAAAGCCAAAAACATTCAGTACTTC
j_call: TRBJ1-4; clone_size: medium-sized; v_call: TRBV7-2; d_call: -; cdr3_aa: CASSKGTGEKLFF; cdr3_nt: TGTGCCAGCAGCAAGGGGACGGGGGAAAAACTGTTTTTT
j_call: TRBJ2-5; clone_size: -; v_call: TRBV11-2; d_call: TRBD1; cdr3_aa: CASSWDRIQEIQYF; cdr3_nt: TGTGCCAGCAGCTGGGACAGGATCCAAGAGATCCAGTACTTC
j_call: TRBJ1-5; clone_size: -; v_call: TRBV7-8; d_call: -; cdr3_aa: CASSLSDGNQPQHF; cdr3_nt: TGTGCCAGCAGCTTATCGGATGGCAATCAGCCCCAGCATTTT
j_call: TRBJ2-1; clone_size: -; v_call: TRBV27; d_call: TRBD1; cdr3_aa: CASSPGTGARAEQFF; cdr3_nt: TGTGCCAGCAGCCCCGGGACAGGGGCCCGGGCTGAGCAGTTCTTC
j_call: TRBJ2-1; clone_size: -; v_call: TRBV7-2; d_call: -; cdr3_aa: CASSLDGQPYNEQFF; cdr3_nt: TGTGCCAGCAGCTTAGACGGCCAGCCCTACAATGAGCAGTTCTTC
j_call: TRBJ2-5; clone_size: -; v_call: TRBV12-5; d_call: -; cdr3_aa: CASGLVRTGPVEGQYF; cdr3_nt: TGTGCTAGTGGTTTGGTAAGAACAGGGCCGGTTGAGGGCCAGTACTTC
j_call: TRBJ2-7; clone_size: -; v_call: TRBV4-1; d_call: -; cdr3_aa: CASSQDRGYEQYF; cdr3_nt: TGCGCCAGCAGCCAAGATAGGGGCTACGAGCAGTACTTC
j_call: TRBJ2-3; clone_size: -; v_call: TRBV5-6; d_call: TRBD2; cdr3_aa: CTSSHRTSGGGDTQYF; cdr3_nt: TGTACCAGCAGTCACCGGACTAGCGGGGGAGGAGATACGCAGTATTTT
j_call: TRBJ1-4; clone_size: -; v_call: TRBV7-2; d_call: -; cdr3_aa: CASSLTGPTNEKLFF; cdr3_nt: TGTGCCAGCAGCCTGACAGGCCCAACTAATGAAAAACTGTTTTTT
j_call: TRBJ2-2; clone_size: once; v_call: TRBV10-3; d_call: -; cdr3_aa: CAIRKTLNTGELFF; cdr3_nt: TGTGCCATCAGGAAGACACTGAACACCGGGGAGCTGTTTTTT
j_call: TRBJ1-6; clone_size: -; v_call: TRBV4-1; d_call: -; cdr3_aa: CASSQDRGFGSPLHF; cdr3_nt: TGCGCCAGCAGCCAAGACCGGGGGTTTGGCTCACCCCTCCACTTT
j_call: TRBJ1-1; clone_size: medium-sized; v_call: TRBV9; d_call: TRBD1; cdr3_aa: CASSSGQGNTEAFF; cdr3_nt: TGTGCCAGCAGCTCGGGACAGGGAAACACTGAAGCTTTCTTT
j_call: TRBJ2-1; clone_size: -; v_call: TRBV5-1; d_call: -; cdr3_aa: CASSLGRGLVGEQFF; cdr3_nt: TGCGCCAGCAGCTTGGGAAGGGGGTTGGTCGGAGAGCAGTTCTTC
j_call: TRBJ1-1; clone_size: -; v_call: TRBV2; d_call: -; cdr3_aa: CASSELGYTEAFF; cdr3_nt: TGTGCCAGCAGTGAACTCGGTTACACTGAAGCTTTCTTT
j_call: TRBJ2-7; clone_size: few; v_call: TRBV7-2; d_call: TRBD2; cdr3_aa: CASSSWPRGGKDEQYF; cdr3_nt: TGTGCCAGCAGCTCATGGCCCCGGGGGGGAAAGGACGAGCAGTACTTC
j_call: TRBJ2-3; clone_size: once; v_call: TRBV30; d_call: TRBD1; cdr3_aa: CAWGSGQGALDTQYF; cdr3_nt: TGTGCCTGGGGGTCGGGGCAGGGGGCCTTAGATACGCAGTATTTT
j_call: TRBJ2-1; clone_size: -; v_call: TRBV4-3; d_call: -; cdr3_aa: CASSQDAAEVLPIYNEQFF; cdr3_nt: TGCGCCAGCAGCCAAGATGCAGCGGAAGTCCTACCGATTTACAATGAGCAGTTCTTC